The 23 T cell receptor beta chains below all came from one sample that was sequenced in a study of cytomegalovirus exposure and HLA in healthy donors (dated by TCRdb to 2015 to 2018). The library was built by means of the immunoSEQ multiplex PCR assay. For the multiplex PCR, a mixture combining 60 forward primers for TCR Vbeta segments and 13 reverse primers for TCR Jbeta segments was used. Entries here come from immuneACCESS through TCRdb and include only in-frame sequences with V and J called. Some clones fail to appear in such tables; in the studies checked, an unresolved V gene covers under half of the shortfall, and the cause of the remainder is unknown. In all, the sample holds under 150,000 clones, and around 63% of those were seen once. The ten largest clones capture 10% of the sample. The specimen sequenced was PBMCs. The receptors were gathered from a man aged 35 to 55 in good health and CMV-seropositive.

V usage is TRBV29-1 and J usage is TRBJ1-5; D might be TRBD1 (5 bases). This CDR3 is built from 13 residues. Germline CDR1 and CDR2: SQVTM and ANQGSEA. The V end was cut by 6 bases, the J end by 7 bases, with 16 bases between. The CDR3 loop is CSVSQGGHQPQHF. CDR3 DNA: TGCAGCGTCTCGCAGGGAGGGCACCAGCCCCAGCATTTT. The full variable domain, rest sourced from reference TRBV29-1 and TRBJ1-5, is SAVISQKPSRDICQRGTSLTIQCQVDSQVTMMFWYRQQPGQSLTLIATANQGSEATYESGFVIDKFPISRPNLTFSTLTVSNMSPEDSSIYLCSVSQGGHQPQHFGDGTRLSIL.

The V gene is TRBV27, the J gene TRBJ1-2; 7 bases agree with TRBD1. This CDR3 is built from 12 residues. V trimming: 5 bases; J trimming: 7 bases; junction bases outside the gene matches: 4. CDR1 MNHEY and CDR2 SMNVEV come from the germline V gene (reference sequence). The CDR3 region has the DNA TGTGCCAGCAGTACGTACAGGGGTGGCTACACCTTC. Its protein is CASSTYRGGYTF.

The chain couples TRBV7-9 to TRBJ2-6, with 8 nucleotides matching TRBD1. The CDR3 has 18 residues. V shed 2 bases, J shed 0 bases, and the junction held 6 bases outside the gene matches. Germline V gene lookup returns CDR1 SEHNR and CDR2 FQNEAQ (reference sequence). The CDR3 spells CASSLPGQEISGANVLTF. The CDR3 DNA reads TGTGCCAGCAGCTTACCGGGACAGGAAATCTCTGGGGCCAACGTCCTGACTTTC. Complete variable domain (other parts from reference TRBV7-9 and TRBJ2-6): DTGVSQNPRHKITKRGQNVTFRCDPISEHNRLYWYRQTLGQGPEFLTYFQNEAQLEKSRLLSDRFSAERPKGSFSTLEIQRTEQGDSAMYLCASSLPGQEISGANVLTFGAGSRLTVL.

The genes are TRBV7-2 and TRBJ2-3; maybe TRBD1 (5 bases). The germline gives CDR1 SGHTA, CDR2 FQGNSA. Trimming took off 4 bases at V and 0 bases at J, with 8 bases between the two ends. The CDR3 spans 14 residues. CDR3 in DNA: TGTGCCAGCAGCTCTGACAGCAGCACAGATACGCAGTATTTT. Protein product: CASSSDSSTDTQYF.

CDR3 coding DNA: TGTGCCAGCAGTTACGGACAGGGGCCCTACAATGAGCAGTTCTTC. Its translation is CASSYGQGPYNEQFF. V is TRBV7-9 and J is TRBJ2-1; 9 bases agree with TRBD1. This CDR3 region has 15 residues. The germline V gene encodes CDR1 SEHNR and CDR2 FQNEAQ (reference sequence). The junction had 5 bases not matched to a gene; V was cut back by 6 bases and J by 2 bases.

This clone has only a few counts. This CDR3 reads CASSLTLHGGRYF. Written as DNA, the CDR3 is TGTGCCAGCAGCTTGACTCTCCACGGAGGGCGGTACTTC. The chain uses TRBV28 and TRBJ2-7, with a possible D match to TRBD2 (6 bases). With 6 bases removed from V and 12 bases from J, the gap between germline ends came to 21 bases. This CDR3 comprises 13 residues. The germline gives CDR1 MDHEN, CDR2 SYDVKM.

V is TRBV29-1 and J is TRBJ2-7; a weak D match, TRBD1 (6 bases). The V gene lost 4 bases and the J gene lost 4 bases, with 11 bases spanning the gap. CDR3 length equals 12 residues. CDR1 and CDR2 from the germline V gene are SQVTM and ANQGSEA. The CDR3 loop is CSVGTGYYEQYF. For the CDR3, the DNA is TGCAGCGTTGGTACAGGGTATTACGAGCAGTACTTC.

The chain couples TRBV28 to TRBJ2-5, with TRBD1 identical over 8 bases. With V trimmed by 5 bases and J by 5 bases, 7 bases remained unmatched. Germline CDR1 is MDHEN and CDR2 is SYDVKM. This CDR3 region has 14 residues. This chain's CDR3 is CASSGTGSFETQYF. CDR3 nucleotide sequence: TGTGCCAGCAGTGGGACAGGATCGTTCGAGACCCAGTACTTC.

The V and J genes are TRBV7-6 and TRBJ2-1, with D possibly matching TRBD2 (5 bases). Germline V lookup: CDR1 SGHVS, CDR2 FNYEAQ. Trimming cost V 1 base and J 7 bases, with 17 bases left between them. The CDR3 is made up of 16 amino acids. CDR3 coding DNA: TGTGCCAGCAGCTTAGGACCTGACTACGGGGTGAATGAGCAGTTCTTC. Its protein product is CASSLGPDYGVNEQFF.

The chain has TRBV6-1 and TRBJ1-1; D remains ambiguous. V lost 2 bases, J lost 9 bases, and 4 bases lay in between. The CDR3 is 10 residues long. Per germline, CDR1 MNHNS and CDR2 SASEGT. The CDR3 here is CASSETKAFF. The DNA of the CDR3 is TGTGCCAGCAGTGAAACTAAAGCTTTCTTT.

The gene calls are TRBV20-1 and TRBJ2-7, with a weak D call TRBD1 (6 bases). This CDR3 is built from 11 residues. CDR1 DFQATT and CDR2 SNEGSKA come from the germline V gene (reference sequence). Trimming shortened V by 4 bases and J by 3 bases, and 7 bases separated the two germline ends. CDR3 in DNA: TGCAGTGCTATACAGGGCTACGAGCAGTACTTC. Translation gives CSAIQGYEQYF.

V and J are TRBV27 and TRBJ1-5; the D is unclear. Germline V CDR1 and CDR2: MNHEY, SMNVEV (reference sequence). Trimming took 3 bases from V and 5 from J, leaving 8 bases between them. This CDR3 is built from 13 residues. CDR3 DNA: TGTGCCAGCAGTTTTTCCTCCCATCAGCCCCAGCATTTT. Protein product: CASSFSSHQPQHF.

This chain links TRBV5-1 with TRBJ2-1, with TRBD1 matching 9 bases. This CDR3 comprises 15 residues. Trimming at V came to 4 bases and at J to 2 bases, leaving 4 bases not matched to a gene. CDR1 is SGHRS and CDR2 is YFSETQ in the germline V gene. The CDR3 protein is CASSPGTGTYNEQFF. The CDR3 DNA reads as TGCGCCAGCAGCCCCGGGACAGGGACCTACAATGAGCAGTTCTTC. The variable domain in full, with the rest retrieved from reference TRBV5-1 and TRBJ2-1, is KAGVTQTPRYLIKTRGQQVTLSCSPISGHRSVSWYQQTPGQGLQFLFEYFSETQRNKGNFPGRFSGRQFSNSRSEMNVSTLELGDSALYLCASSPGTGTYNEQFFGPGTRLTVL.

This clone was counted a few times. The gene calls are TRBV5-1 and TRBJ1-1; 11 bases align to TRBD1. J lost 5 bases, V lost 3 bases, and 3 bases had no gene match. From germline, CDR1 is SGHRS and CDR2 YFSETQ. The CDR3 consists of 14 residues. CDR3 sequence: CASSWTGGGTEAFF. The CDR3 nucleotides are TGCGCCAGCAGCTGGACAGGGGGCGGGACTGAAGCTTTCTTT.

In this sample, this clone turned up many times. V gene TRBV6-4 combines with J gene TRBJ1-1, with D unresolved. V lost 4 bases to trimming and J lost 2 bases, with 8 bases between them. Germline lookup yields CDR1 MRHNA and CDR2 SNTAGT. CDR3 length: 13 residues. The CDR3 DNA reads TGTGCCAGCAGTGTGGAGGAAAACACTGAAGCTTTCTTT. Translation: CASSVEENTEAFF.

The chain employs TRBV10-3 and TRBJ2-3, with a possible D match to TRBD2 (7 bases). V dropped 6 bases and J dropped 1 base, with 11 bases sitting between them. The CDR3 runs to 14 residues. Germline CDR1 reads ENHRY; CDR2 reads SYGVKD. CDR3 DNA: TGTGCCATCAGGGAGGGGGGGGGCACAGATACGCAGTATTTT. It is translated as CAIREGGGTDTQYF.

The CDR3 DNA follows: TGCGCCAGCAGCATATCAATAGCGGGAGGCCTGTCTGGCTACAATGAGCAGTTCTTC. Residues: CASSISIAGGLSGYNEQFF. The chain links TRBV5-1 to TRBJ2-1, with 10 bases fitting TRBD2. The ends lost 4 bases at V and 3 bases at J; junction bases unmatched: 16. The CDR3 runs 19 residues. Germline CDR1 SGHRS, CDR2 YFSETQ.

This sequence joins TRBV7-3 and TRBJ2-1; D is perhaps TRBD2 (5 bases). The germline V gene has CDR1 SGHTA and CDR2 FQGTGA. V was clipped by 5 bases and J by 8 bases, with 10 bases between them. The CDR3 consists of 12 residues. Here the CDR3 reads CASSRYGDEQFF. The CDR3 bases are TGTGCCAGCAGCCGCTACGGGGATGAGCAGTTCTTC. The whole variable domain, filled in from reference TRBV7-3 and TRBJ2-1, reads GAGVSQTPSNKVTEKGKYVELRCDPISGHTALYWYRQSLGQGPEFLIYFQGTGAADDSGLPNDRFFAVRPEGSVSTLKIQRTERGDSAVYLCASSRYGDEQFFGPGTRLTVL.

This sequence joins TRBV18 and TRBJ2-2, with D perhaps TRBD2 (5 bases). Deletions cut 6 bases from V and 1 base from J, with 12 bases between. The CDR3 consists of 15 residues. CDR1 KGHSH and CDR2 LQKENI come from the germline V gene. The CDR3 region is CASSADGMNTGELFF. The CDR3 nucleotides are TGTGCCAGCTCCGCGGACGGGATGAACACCGGGGAGCTGTTTTTT.

The rearrangement uses TRBV6-6 and TRBJ1-1; perhaps TRBD1 as D (5 bases). The CDR3 spans 13 residues. CDR1 and CDR2 (germline): MNHNY, SVGAGI (reference sequence). V was pared by 10 bases and J by 6 bases, with 18 bases between. CDR3 amino acids: CATCGGTGSEAFF. CDR3 sequence (DNA): TGTGCCACCTGCGGGGGTACAGGATCTGAAGCTTTCTTT.

The chain employs TRBV29-1 and TRBJ2-1; the D is unclear. The CDR3 sequence is 13 residues long. In germline, CDR1 is SQVTM, CDR2 ANQGSEA. V was trimmed by 5 bases and J by 6 bases, leaving 14 bases between them. This chain's CDR3 is CSVKRFGLNEQFF. The CDR3 nucleotides read TGCAGCGTTAAGCGCTTCGGTCTCAATGAGCAGTTCTTC.

The DNA of the CDR3 is TGTGCCAGCAGTCAACAATATAGCAATCAGCCCCAGCATTTT. The encoded protein is CASSQQYSNQPQHF. The chain carries TRBV6-1 and TRBJ1-5, with D unresolved. V was trimmed by 5 bases and J by 0 bases, leaving 8 bases between them. The germline gives CDR1 MNHNS, CDR2 SASEGT. This CDR3 is 14 amino acids long.

The chain links TRBV6-5 to TRBJ1-1, with D possibly TRBD1 on 6 matching bases. This CDR3 has 14 residues. V lost 0 bases and J 2 bases, leaving 7 bases between the germline ends. The germline gives CDR1 MNHEY, CDR2 SVGAGI. CDR3 sequence (DNA): TGTGCCAGCAGTTACTCAGGGGGTAACACTGAAGCTTTCTTT. Its translation is CASSYSGGNTEAFF.